One and the same sample provided the 32 T cell receptor beta chains below, sequenced in a study of blood T cell repertoires in COVID-19. Assay used: immunoSEQ multiplex PCR; TCRdb lists only in-frame clones, some missing. The sample includes fewer than 450,000 clones, about 90% of them seen just once. The sequencing sample was made of PBMCs or T cells enriched from blood (not recorded which). The source of these receptors is a man aged 18 to 30 who had recovered from COVID-19.

This sequence joins TRBV28 and TRBJ1-1, with D hard to call. Germline-derived CDR1 and CDR2 are MDHEN and SYDVKM. V dropped 10 bases and J dropped 8 bases, with 11 bases sitting between them. The CDR3 has 10 amino acids. This chain's CDR3 is CATSGIEAFF. The CDR3 nucleotides are TGTGCCACTTCGGGAATCGAAGCTTTCTTT.

This clone was picked up a small number of times. The CDR3 DNA reads as TGCGCCAGCAGCCCACAGGGAGACAATCAGCCCCAGCATTTT. This sequence encodes CASSPQGDNQPQHF. The V and J genes are TRBV4-1 and TRBJ1-5; D is perhaps TRBD1 (6 bases). The germline V gene encodes CDR1 MGHRA and CDR2 YSYEKL. The CDR3 loop spans 14 amino acids. The germline V and J ends were trimmed by 4 bases and 3 bases, with 10 bases remaining between them.

Remarks on this clone: Other DNA variants within this sample encode the same CDR3. The chain combines TRBV27 with TRBJ1-6; a possible D gene is TRBD1 (6 bases). Germline V gene sequence: CDR1 MNHEY, CDR2 SMNVEV (reference sequence). The CDR3 sequence is 14 residues long. Trimming stripped 4 bases from V and 4 bases from J, with 8 bases between. CDR3 residues: CASSSGQYNSPLHF. CDR3 coding DNA: TGTGCCAGCAGTTCCGGACAGTATAATTCACCCCTCCACTTT.

This clone was detected only once. This chain links TRBV9 with TRBJ1-1, with D possibly matching TRBD1 (5 bases). This CDR3 is built from 12 residues. Germline values: CDR1 SGDLS, CDR2 YYNGEE. With 4 bases removed from V and 5 bases from J, the gap between germline ends came to 9 bases. CDR3 bases: TGTGCCAGCAGCCTCCAGGGAACTGAAGCTTTCTTT. It yields the protein CASSLQGTEAFF.

This clone has just one count. The V call is TRBV7-2, the J call TRBJ2-7; D may be TRBD2 (5 bases). CDR1 is SGHTA and CDR2 is FQGNSA in the germline V gene. CDR3 length equals 16 residues. V was shortened by 1 base and J by 4 bases, with 17 bases between the two germline ends. The CDR3 bases are TGTGCCAGCAGCTTAGGTGACCCCGGACTCCCATACGAGCAGTACTTC. As protein: CASSLGDPGLPYEQYF.

The chain employs TRBV9 and TRBJ2-6, with D perhaps TRBD1 (6 bases). With 3 bases removed from V and 8 bases from J, the gap between germline ends came to 15 bases. The length of the CDR3 is 15 residues. CDR1 is SGDLS, CDR2 YYNGEE, per germline. The CDR3 spells CASSDSTTGPNVLTF. The CDR3 DNA follows: TGTGCCAGCAGCGACAGTACGACAGGACCCAACGTCCTGACTTTC.

The chain couples TRBV27 to TRBJ2-7, with unresolved D. The CDR3 is 13 amino acids. The germline V and J ends were trimmed by 3 bases and 2 bases, with 8 bases remaining between them. Germline CDR1 reads MNHEY; CDR2 reads SMNVEV (reference sequence). The CDR3 is CASSLGSTYEQYF. CDR3 bases: TGTGCCAGCAGTTTGGGCTCAACCTACGAGCAGTACTTC.

The J gene is TRBJ2-7, the V gene TRBV19; 7 bases fit TRBD1. The CDR3 has 15 residues. V lost 7 bases, J lost 3 bases, and 12 bases stayed unmatched. The V gene's germline CDR1 is LNHDA and CDR2 SQIVND (reference sequence). The CDR3, as DNA: TGTGCCAGTACTATGACAGGGCCATCGTTCTACGAGCAGTACTTC. This translates into CASTMTGPSFYEQYF.

CDR3 coding DNA: TGTGCCTGGCGAGCGGGGAGCTCCTACAATGAGCAGTTCTTC. The encoded protein is CAWRAGSSYNEQFF. This rearrangement joins TRBV30 to TRBJ2-1; 7 nucleotides align to TRBD2. CDR1 and CDR2 (germline): GTSNPN, SVGIG (reference sequence). With V trimmed by 5 bases and J by 0 bases, 4 bases remained unmatched. The CDR3 contains 14 residues. Complete variable domain (other parts from reference TRBV30 and TRBJ2-1): SQTIHQWPATLVQPVGSPLSLECTVEGTSNPNLYWYRQAAGRGLQLLFYSVGIGQISSEVPQNLSASRPQDRQFILSSKKLLLSDSGFYLCAWRAGSSYNEQFFGPGTRLTVL.

The V call is TRBV5-1, the J call TRBJ2-7, with 7 bases fitting TRBD1. The V and J ends lost 8 bases and 3 bases, in that order; junction bases with no gene match: 5. In germline, CDR1 is SGHRS, CDR2 YFSETQ. This CDR3 is built from 12 residues. Here the CDR3 reads CARRQGSYEQYF. In DNA form, the CDR3 reads TGCGCCAGGAGACAGGGAAGCTACGAGCAGTACTTC. The full variable domain, with the rest looked up from reference TRBV5-1 and TRBJ2-7, is KAGVTQTPRYLIKTRGQQVTLSCSPISGHRSVSWYQQTPGQGLQFLFEYFSETQRNKGNFPGRFSGRQFSNSRSEMNVSTLELGDSALYLCARRQGSYEQYFGPGTRLTVT.

The chain couples TRBV3-1 (or the pseudogene TRBV3-2) to TRBJ1-5; D is unresolved. V was trimmed by 1 base and J by 5 bases, leaving 12 bases between them. The germline V gene has CDR1 LGHDT and CDR2 YNNKEL (reference sequence). This CDR3 region has 15 residues. The chain's CDR3 is CASSQVGGSDQPQHF. The CDR3 region has the DNA TGTGCCAGCAGCCAAGTTGGCGGTTCGGATCAGCCCCAGCATTTT.

The chain uses TRBV15 and TRBJ1-5; D is undetermined. V was clipped by 1 base and J by 7 bases, with 11 bases between them. The V gene's germline CDR1 is LNHNV and CDR2 YYDKDF (reference sequence). The CDR3 is made up of 14 amino acids. In DNA, the CDR3 is TGTGCCACCAGCAGAGGGGGAGAGGTCCAGCCCCAGCATTTT. The encoded protein is CATSRGGEVQPQHF.

The CDR3 region is CASSFQNTGELFF. The CDR3 DNA reads TGTGCCAGCAGCTTTCAGAACACCGGGGAGCTGTTTTTT. The rearrangement joins TRBV5-4 to TRBJ2-2, with D hard to call. The CDR3 sequence is 13 residues long. V was clipped by 2 bases and J by 1 base, with 3 bases between them. Germline-derived CDR1 and CDR2 are SGHNT and YYREEE (reference sequence).

The gene calls are TRBV11-2 and TRBJ1-1, with TRBD1 identical over 7 bases. Trimming took 5 bases from V and 6 from J; bases not matched to a gene: 9. Looked up from germline, CDR1 is SGHAT and CDR2 is FQNNGV. The CDR3 runs to 14 residues. The CDR3 sequence is CASSRDRAGPEAFF. As DNA, the CDR3 is TGTGCCAGCAGCAGAGACAGGGCCGGGCCTGAAGCTTTCTTT.

The chain couples TRBV2 to TRBJ2-1; 7 bases line up with TRBD1. CDR1 and CDR2 (germline): SNHLY, FYNNEI. The length of the CDR3 is 13 residues. The V segment lost 7 bases and the J segment 4 bases; nucleotides outside the gene matches: 4. For the CDR3, the DNA is TGTGCCAGCAACCGGGACAGATACAATGAGCAGTTCTTC. Translating it yields CASNRDRYNEQFF.

The chain employs TRBV2 and TRBJ1-6; D is undetermined. Germline CDR1 is SNHLY and CDR2 is FYNNEI. Trimming took off 7 bases at V and 9 bases at J, with 16 bases between the two ends. The CDR3 totals 14 residues. Here the CDR3 reads CASTPVRSTSPLHF. Written as DNA, the CDR3 is TGTGCCAGCACCCCGGTGAGGTCAACTTCACCCCTCCACTTT. Full variable domain (missing parts from reference TRBV2 and TRBJ1-6): EPEVTQTPSHQVTQMGQEVILRCVPISNHLYFYWYRQILGQKVEFLVSFYNNEISEKSEIFDDQFSVERPDGSNFTLKIRSTKLEDSAMYFCASTPVRSTSPLHFGNGTRLTVT.

The V gene is TRBV9, the J gene TRBJ2-3; 12 nucleotides agree with TRBD2. CDR1 and CDR2 from the germline V gene are SGDLS and YYNGEE. V lost 3 bases and J lost 2; bases outside the gene matches: 19. The CDR3 has 21 residues. CDR3 region: CASSAPRDSSGLAGITDTQYF. CDR3 sequence (DNA): TGTGCCAGCAGCGCGCCGCGGGACAGCTCCGGACTAGCGGGAATCACAGATACGCAGTATTTT.

This clone was recorded a few times. V gene TRBV27 combines with J gene TRBJ1-5; TRBD1 matches at 7 bases. V trimming: 5 bases; J trimming: 5 bases; junction bases outside the gene matches: 9. The CDR3 has 15 amino acids. Looked up from germline, CDR1 is MNHEY and CDR2 is SMNVEV (reference sequence). CDR3 coding DNA: TGTGCCAGCAGTCAGGGACAGCAGGTGTATCAGCCCCAGCATTTT. This translates into CASSQGQQVYQPQHF.

The gene calls are TRBV24-1 and TRBJ1-5; D unresolved. Trimming shortened V by 2 bases and J by 1 base, and 5 bases separated the two germline ends. Germline-derived CDR1 and CDR2 are KGHDR and SFDVKD. This CDR3 has 14 amino acids. CDR3 coding DNA: TGTGCCACCAGTGATTCTGAGAGCAATCAGCCCCAGCATTTT. As protein: CATSDSESNQPQHF.

The chain is built from TRBV6-5 and TRBJ1-4, with 9 bases matching TRBD1. CDR3 size: 14 residues. From germline, CDR1 is MNHEY and CDR2 SVGAGI. V lost 5 bases to trimming and J lost 8 bases; unmatched junction nucleotides: 6. For the CDR3, the DNA is TGTGCCAGCAGTCCCGGGACAGGGCGGGAAAAACTGTTTTTT. Its protein is CASSPGTGREKLFF.

V gene TRBV5-1 combines with J gene TRBJ2-7; 7 bases are a match to TRBD2. V was clipped by 3 bases and J by 0 bases; unmatched bases: 9. The germline V gene encodes CDR1 SGHRS and CDR2 YFSETQ. The CDR3 covers 16 residues. The CDR3 loop is CASSSGGTTSSYEQYF. For the CDR3, the DNA is TGCGCCAGCAGCTCCGGGGGGACTACTAGCTCCTACGAGCAGTACTTC.

The count of this clone is one. The chain employs TRBV5-1 and TRBJ2-5; perhaps TRBD2 as D (5 bases). V dropped 4 bases and J dropped 3 bases, with 13 bases sitting between them. Germline V gene lookup returns CDR1 SGHRS and CDR2 YFSETQ. CDR3 length: 14 residues. Here the CDR3 reads CASSPTRREETQYF. CDR3 in DNA: TGCGCCAGCAGCCCGACACGGCGGGAAGAGACCCAGTACTTC.

For this clone: At the DNA level, this CDR3 is encoded by other sequences in the same sample as well. This sequence joins TRBV5-1 and TRBJ1-5; the D gene is possibly TRBD1 (5 bases). Germline CDR1 SGHRS, CDR2 YFSETQ. CDR3 length: 15 amino acids. V dropped 0 bases and J dropped 1 base, with 8 bases sitting between them. The CDR3 bases are TGCGCCAGCAGCTTGGAGGGGTTAAGCAATCAGCCCCAGCATTTT. Translating it yields CASSLEGLSNQPQHF.

The chain links TRBV2 to TRBJ2-2; no firm D call. This CDR3 has 14 residues. Deletions cut 5 bases from V and 6 bases from J, with 13 bases between. Germline values: CDR1 SNHLY, CDR2 FYNNEI. Here the CDR3 reads CASSRSLRAGELFF. As DNA, the CDR3 is TGTGCCAGCAGTCGTAGTCTTAGAGCCGGGGAGCTGTTTTTT.

V and J are TRBV2 and TRBJ1-2; D is perhaps TRBD1 (5 bases). The V gene's germline CDR1 is SNHLY and CDR2 FYNNEI. This CDR3 has 13 amino acids. With 6 bases removed from V and 6 bases from J, the gap between germline ends came to 14 bases. The CDR3 loop is CASREREGHGYTF. CDR3 in DNA: TGTGCCAGCAGAGAACGGGAGGGACATGGCTACACCTTC.

The CDR3 region is CASSLGGSGSHNEQFF. The CDR3, as DNA: TGTGCCAGCAGCTTAGGTGGTAGCGGGAGCCACAATGAGCAGTTCTTC. The chain combines TRBV7-7 with TRBJ2-1; 9 bases map to TRBD2. V trimming: 1 base; J trimming: 5 bases; junction bases outside the gene matches: 6. This CDR3 spans 16 amino acids. Germline CDR1 and CDR2: SSHAT and FNYEAQ (reference sequence). The variable domain in full, with the rest retrieved from reference TRBV7-7 and TRBJ2-1, is GAGVSQSPRYKVTKRGQDVTLRCDPISSHATLYWYQQALGQGPEFLTYFNYEAQPDKSGLPSDRFSAERPEGSISTLTIQRTEQRDSAMYRCASSLGGSGSHNEQFFGPGTRLTVL.

The rearrangement joins TRBV10-2 to TRBJ2-1; TRBD2 matches at 7 bases. Germline lookup yields CDR1 WSHSY and CDR2 SAAADI. V lost 1 base and J lost 6; bases outside the gene matches: 6. The CDR3 has 15 residues. This chain's CDR3 is CASSELASGGNEQFF. CDR3 DNA sequence: TGCGCCAGCAGTGAGTTGGCTAGCGGAGGCAATGAGCAGTTCTTC.

Notes on this clone: The same CDR3 arises from other DNA sequences in this sample as well. The chain has TRBV7-3 and TRBJ1-5; D not resolved. Germline V gene data show CDR1 as SGHTA and CDR2 as FQGTGA. This CDR3 is 13 amino acids long. V lost 0 bases to trimming and J lost 6 bases, with 6 bases between them. The CDR3 DNA reads as TGTGCCAGCAGCTTAACGTCGGGTCAGCCCCAGCATTTT. Residues: CASSLTSGQPQHF.

The J gene is TRBJ1-5, the V gene TRBV27; a possible D gene is TRBD1 (5 bases). The CDR3 is 13 amino acids. Trimming took off 4 bases at V and 5 bases at J, with 9 bases between the two ends. CDR1 and CDR2 from the germline V gene are MNHEY and SMNVEV (reference sequence). CDR3 sequence (DNA): TGTGCCAGCAGTTCTACGGGGGATCAGCCCCAGCATTTT. Protein: CASSSTGDQPQHF.

The rearrangement joins TRBV19 to TRBJ1-1, with D perhaps TRBD1 (5 bases). The V gene's germline CDR1 is LNHDA and CDR2 SQIVND (reference sequence). This CDR3 has 16 residues. The V end lost 2 bases, the J end lost 1 base, and 14 bases lay between the germline ends. This CDR3 reads CASSIKSLGQNTEAFF. DNA for the CDR3: TGTGCCAGTAGTATAAAAAGCTTGGGGCAGAACACTGAAGCTTTCTTT.

V is TRBV14 and J is TRBJ1-2, with D possibly TRBD1 on 6 matching bases. This CDR3 is built from 14 residues. V lost 4 bases and J 6 bases, leaving 15 bases between the germline ends. From germline, CDR1 is SGHDN and CDR2 FVKESK. This CDR3 is CASSPGAGEHGYTF. DNA for the CDR3: TGTGCCAGCAGCCCAGGGGCAGGGGAGCATGGCTACACCTTC.

The rearrangement links TRBV12-3 or TRBV12-4 to TRBJ2-7; D is unclear. The CDR3 has 13 amino acids. The V end lost 5 bases, the J end lost 0 bases, and 8 bases lay between the germline ends. The CDR3: CASSPKSSYEQYF. The CDR3 DNA reads as TGTGCCAGCAGTCCCAAGAGCTCCTACGAGCAGTACTTC.